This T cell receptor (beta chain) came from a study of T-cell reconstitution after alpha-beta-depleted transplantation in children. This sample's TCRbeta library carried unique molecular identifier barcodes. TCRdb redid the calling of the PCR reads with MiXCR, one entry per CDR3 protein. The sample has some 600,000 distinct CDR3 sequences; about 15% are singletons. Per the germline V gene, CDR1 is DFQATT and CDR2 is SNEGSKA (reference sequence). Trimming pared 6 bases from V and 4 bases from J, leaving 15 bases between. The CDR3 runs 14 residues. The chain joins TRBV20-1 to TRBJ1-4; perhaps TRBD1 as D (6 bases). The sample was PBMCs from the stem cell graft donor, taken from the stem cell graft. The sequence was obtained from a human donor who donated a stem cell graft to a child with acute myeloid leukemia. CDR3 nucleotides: TGCAGTGCGTCCCCGACAGGATTTAATGAAAAACTGTTTTTT. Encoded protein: CSASPTGFNEKLFF.